The sequence of this T cell receptor beta chain was determined in a study of T-cell memory formation after mild COVID-19. From germline, CDR1 is MNHEY and CDR2 SVGAGI. The CDR3 has 14 amino acids. V was shortened by 6 bases and J by 2 bases, with 13 bases between the two germline ends. Constant-segment primers and 5'RACE yielded cDNA libraries for TCR alpha and TCR beta, each carrying sample barcodes and UMIs. TCRdb reanalysed the 5' RACE reads using MiXCR and keeps one entry per CDR3 protein. The sample carries tens of thousands of distinct CDR3 sequences, around a quarter recorded once. This clonotype has just a few counts.

The sequence came from a man aged 18 to 30 who had mild COVID-19 (a few samples of this study predate the infection). Cell type and time point are not known. What was sequenced was PBMCs or a T cell subset sorted from them (not recorded which). The V call is TRBV6-5, the J call TRBJ2-5; possibly TRBD2 for D (7 bases). The CDR3 DNA follows: TGTGCCAGCAGCCGGGGGGCTCGTCAAGAGACCCAGTACTTC. It yields the protein CASSRGARQETQYF.